This T cell receptor (beta chain) was sequenced in a study of CD8 T cells in Susac syndrome (dated by TCRdb to between 2019 and 2020). As for the study more broadly: The study used repertoire sequencing to test whether antigen drove CD8+ T cell activation and differentiation in Susac syndrome.

On the study overall, not on this receptor specifically: The study acknowledged that relatively few individuals were included in the TCR sequencing and HLA analysis.

Peripheral blood CD8+ and CD4+ T cells from healthy donors, Susac syndrome patients and multiple sclerosis patients were profiled by high-throughput TCR beta sequencing. The healthy donors served as controls matched for age and sex. Bulk CD8+ and CD4+ T cells were purified magnetically by negative isolation, whereas CD8+ TEMRA cells were enriched by FACS. Blood was collected in EDTA tubes and processed within 24 hours, with PBMCs isolated through density gradient centrifugation. PBMCs intended for TCR sequencing were frozen in liquid nitrogen and were later thawed in a 37 degrees C water bath. A purity of at least 90% was achieved for sorted or isolated CD4+, CD8+ and CD8+ TEMRA cells. RNA was extracted using the RNeasy kit, and roughly 0.5 to 1 ug of the RNA was reverse transcribed with random hexamers. The immunoSEQ multiplex PCR assay, which covers 54 Vbeta and 13 Jbeta segments, was used to amplify TCR beta CDR3 regions. PCR amplification bias was corrected using a synthetic template baseline for primer optimization and computational correction. Turning to the authors' computational methods: Reads were annotated to V, D and J genes according to IMGT and were analyzed with immunoSEQ Analyzer, with only productive sequences retained. Clonality was computed as one minus Shannon entropy normalized by log2 of the number of productive unique sequences. For each patient and control, public and private clones were evaluated among the 100 most prevalent clones. A clone was defined as Susac-specific if it was absent from the healthy and MS cohorts, from about 1,100 published viral clones and from other ImmuneACCESS disease sequences. The public reads were reprocessed in TCRdb via fastp at Q25 and MiXCR, keeping in-frame beta chains. Every CDR3 protein is listed once, alongside the most common genes and DNA of its rows. TCRdb assigned the V and J calls; the authors' analysis was not used. The sample table records approximately 170,000 distinct CDR3 sequences; about 90% of these occur just once. The ten largest account for 0.065% to 0.1% of the sample.

With respect to this clonotype: Its antigen is still unknown. The germline gene is not matched at one end of the junction; a read error may be the cause.

Inclusive of the bounding cysteine and phenylalanine, the CDR3 is 12 residues long. Solely the CDR3 DNA is kept, with 36 bases framed from the first base. For CDR1 and CDR2, the germline V gene (reference sequence) lists DFQATT and SNEGSKA. Here the chain combines TRBV20-1 and TRBJ1-5; the D gene is perhaps TRBD1, on 6 matching bases. This TCR derives from a human donor in good health. Sequenced input: CD4+ T cells from PBMCs. The CDR3 here reads CTARQGNQPQHF. The DNA is TGCACTGCTAGACAGGGCAATCAGCCCCAGCATTTT.